These 3 T cell receptor beta chains originate from one sample sequenced in a study of cytomegalovirus exposure and HLA in healthy donors. The PCR had 60 Vbeta and 13 Jbeta primers. The repertoire was sequenced with immunoSEQ multiplex PCR; TCRdb's copy has only in-frame clones and lacks some. The sample consists of under 200,000 clones, around four fifths of them appearing once. Sequenced: PBMCs. The receptor source for this set is a male donor in good health and CMV-seropositive.

This chain uses TRBV5-6 with TRBJ2-5; D is ambiguous. The CDR3 covers 12 residues. Germline CDR1 SGHDT, CDR2 YYEEEE. The V end lost 0 bases, the J end lost 8 bases, and 8 bases lay between the germline ends. DNA for the CDR3: TGTGCCAGCAGCTTGGACGGTGTAACCCAGTACTTC. Encoded protein: CASSLDGVTQYF.

The V call is TRBV7-3, the J call TRBJ2-7; D is unclear. The germline V gene has CDR1 SGHTA and CDR2 FQGTGA. CDR3 length: 13 amino acids. V gave up 5 bases and J gave up 0 bases, with 8 bases separating them. The CDR3 is CASSPKSSYEQYF. For the CDR3, the DNA is TGTGCCAGCAGCCCTAAGAGCTCCTACGAGCAGTACTTC.

The chain couples TRBV30 to TRBJ2-5, with D unclear. The CDR3 totals 13 residues. With 2 bases removed from V and 3 bases from J, the gap between germline ends came to 10 bases. CDR1 is GTSNPN, CDR2 SVGIG, per germline (reference sequence). The CDR3 loop reads CAWSFGGEETQYF. For the CDR3, the DNA is TGTGCCTGGAGTTTTGGCGGTGAAGAGACCCAGTACTTC.